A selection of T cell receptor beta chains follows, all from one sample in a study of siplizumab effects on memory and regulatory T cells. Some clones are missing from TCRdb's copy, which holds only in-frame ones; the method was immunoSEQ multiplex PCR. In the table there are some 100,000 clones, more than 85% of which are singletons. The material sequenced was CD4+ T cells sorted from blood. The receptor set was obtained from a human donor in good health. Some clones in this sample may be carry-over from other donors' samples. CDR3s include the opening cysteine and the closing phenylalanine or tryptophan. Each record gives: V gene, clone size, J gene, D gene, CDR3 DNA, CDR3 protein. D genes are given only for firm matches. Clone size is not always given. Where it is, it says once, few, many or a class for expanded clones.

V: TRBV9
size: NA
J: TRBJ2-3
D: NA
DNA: TGTGCCAGCAGTTCACTGGCAGATACGCAGTATTTT
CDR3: CASSSLADTQYF

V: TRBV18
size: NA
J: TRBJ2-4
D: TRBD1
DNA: TGTGCCAGCTCACCAGGGACAGGGGGGTACATTCAGTACTTC
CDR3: CASSPGTGGYIQYF

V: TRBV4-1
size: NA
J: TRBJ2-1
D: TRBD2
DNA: TGCGCCAGCAGGCCCGGACTAGCGGGACCTAAAGGACACTACAATGAGCAGTTCTTC
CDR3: CASRPGLAGPKGHYNEQFF

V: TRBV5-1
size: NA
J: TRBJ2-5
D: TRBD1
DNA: TGCGCCAGCAGCTGGGGGGACAGGGCAAGTGAGACCCAGTACTTC
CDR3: CASSWGDRASETQYF

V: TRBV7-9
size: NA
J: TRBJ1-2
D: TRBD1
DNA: TGTGCCAGCAGCCGGGACAGGGGAAGTGGCTACACCTTC
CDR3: CASSRDRGSGYTF

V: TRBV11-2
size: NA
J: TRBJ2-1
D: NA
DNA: TGTGCCAGTACTACTGGAATGTCATACAATGAGCAGTTCTTC
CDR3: CASTTGMSYNEQFF

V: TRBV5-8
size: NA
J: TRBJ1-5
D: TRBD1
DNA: TGTGCCAGCAACCCGGGACAGGGGATCGGTCAGCCCCAGCATTTT
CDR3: CASNPGQGIGQPQHF

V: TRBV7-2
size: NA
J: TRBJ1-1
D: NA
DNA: TGTGCCAGCAGCTTAGCGGCGGCGGGAGTCGGTGCGGACACTGAAGCTTTCTTT
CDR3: CASSLAAAGVGADTEAFF

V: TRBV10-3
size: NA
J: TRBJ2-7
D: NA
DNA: TGTGCCATCAGTGGGCGGCAGGGAAAACCCTACGAGCAGTACTTC
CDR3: CAISGRQGKPYEQYF

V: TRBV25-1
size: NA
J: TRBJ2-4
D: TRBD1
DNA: TGTGCCAGCAGTGATTGGGACAGGGACAAAAACATTCAGTACTTC
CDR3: CASSDWDRDKNIQYF

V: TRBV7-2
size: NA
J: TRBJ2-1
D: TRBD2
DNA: TGTGCCAGCAGCTTACCGGGACTAGCGGGGGCCCGCTCCTACAATGAGCAGTTCTTC
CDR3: CASSLPGLAGARSYNEQFF

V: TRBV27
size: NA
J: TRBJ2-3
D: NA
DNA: TGTGCCAGCAGGGCGGGATTCACAGATACGCAGTATTTT
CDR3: CASRAGFTDTQYF

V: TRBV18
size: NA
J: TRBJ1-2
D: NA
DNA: TGTGCCAGCTCACCCCGACTTCGGGATAGTAGTGGCTACACCTTC
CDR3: CASSPRLRDSSGYTF

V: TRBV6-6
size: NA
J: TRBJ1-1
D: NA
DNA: TGTGCCAGCAGTTACTCGGTGGAAATGAACACTGAAGCTTTCTTT
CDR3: CASSYSVEMNTEAFF

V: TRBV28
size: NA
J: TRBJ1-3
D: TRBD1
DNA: TGTGCCAGCAGTGGCTATCCTGGGACAGGGGGCGCTTTCGGAAACACCATATATTTT
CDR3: CASSGYPGTGGAFGNTIYF

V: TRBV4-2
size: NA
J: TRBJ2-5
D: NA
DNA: TGTGCCAGCAGCCAATTCTGGTTAGATCAAGAGACCCAGTACTTC
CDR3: CASSQFWLDQETQYF

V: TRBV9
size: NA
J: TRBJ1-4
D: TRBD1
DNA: TGTGCCAGCAGCGATCGGACAGGGAATGAAAAACTGTTTTTT
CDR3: CASSDRTGNEKLFF

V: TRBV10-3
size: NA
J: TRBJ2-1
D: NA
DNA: TGTGCCACCCGGGACACCAACGGTGGGGCCTACAATGAGCAGTTCTTC
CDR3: CATRDTNGGAYNEQFF

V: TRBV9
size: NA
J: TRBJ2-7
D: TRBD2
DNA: TGTGCCAGCAGCGCTCGGGACGGCGGGACTAGCGGGAGAGACGAGCAGTACTTC
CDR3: CASSARDGGTSGRDEQYF

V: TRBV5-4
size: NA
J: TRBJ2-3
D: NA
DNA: TGTGCCAGCAGCCCGGAATCCCAAGATACGCAGTATTTT
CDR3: CASSPESQDTQYF

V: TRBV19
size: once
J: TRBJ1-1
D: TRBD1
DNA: TGTGCCAGTAGTCCTGAGACAGGGTGGACGAACACTGAAGCTTTCTTT
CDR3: CASSPETGWTNTEAFF

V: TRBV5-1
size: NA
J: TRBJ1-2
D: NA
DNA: TGCGCCAGCAGCCCTGGACAGCAACAGTACTATGGCTACACCTTC
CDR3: CASSPGQQQYYGYTF

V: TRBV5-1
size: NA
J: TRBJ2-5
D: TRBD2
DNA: TGCGCCAGCAGCTTTGCGGGAGGGAGGCAAGAGACCCAGTACTTC
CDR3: CASSFAGGRQETQYF

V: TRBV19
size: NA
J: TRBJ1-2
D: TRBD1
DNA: TGTGCCAGTAGTCAACCCGGGACAGGGAACTATGGCTACACCTTC
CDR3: CASSQPGTGNYGYTF

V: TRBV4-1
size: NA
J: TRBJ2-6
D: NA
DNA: TGCGCCAGCAGCCAAGATACTGGGGCCAACGTCCTGACTTTC
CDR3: CASSQDTGANVLTF

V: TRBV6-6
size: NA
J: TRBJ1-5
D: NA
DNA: TGTGCCAGCACTCTAAAAGCCGGTCACAGCAATCAGCCCCAGCATTTT
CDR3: CASTLKAGHSNQPQHF

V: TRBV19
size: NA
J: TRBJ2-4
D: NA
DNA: TGTGCCAGTAGTATAGTCTGGGATTTAGCCAAAAACATTCAGTACTTC
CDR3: CASSIVWDLAKNIQYF

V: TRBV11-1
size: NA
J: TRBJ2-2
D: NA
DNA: TGTGCCAGCAGCTCCCTTAACACCGGGGAGCTGTTTTTT
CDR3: CASSSLNTGELFF

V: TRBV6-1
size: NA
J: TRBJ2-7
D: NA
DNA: TGTGCCAGCAGTGTAGGGAGGTACGAGCAGTACTTC
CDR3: CASSVGRYEQYF

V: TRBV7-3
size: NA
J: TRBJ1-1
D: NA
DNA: TGTGCCAGCAGAGACCCTCTCGGGGCCCACACTGAAGCTTTCTTT
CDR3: CASRDPLGAHTEAFF

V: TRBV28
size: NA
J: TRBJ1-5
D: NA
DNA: TGTGCCAGCAGTTTAGGGGGGGCCGGGCAGCCCCAGCATTTT
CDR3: CASSLGGAGQPQHF